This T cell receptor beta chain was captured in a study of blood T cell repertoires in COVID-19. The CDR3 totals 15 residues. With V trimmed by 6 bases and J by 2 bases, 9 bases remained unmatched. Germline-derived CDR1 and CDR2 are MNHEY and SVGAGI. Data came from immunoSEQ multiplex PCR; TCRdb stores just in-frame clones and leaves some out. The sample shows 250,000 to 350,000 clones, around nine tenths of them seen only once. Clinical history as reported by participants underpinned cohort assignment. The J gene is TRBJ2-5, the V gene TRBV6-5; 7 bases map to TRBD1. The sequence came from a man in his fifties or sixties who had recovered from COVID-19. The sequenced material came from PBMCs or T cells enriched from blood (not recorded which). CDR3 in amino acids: CASRRIRDRQETQYF. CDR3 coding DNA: TGTGCCAGCAGACGGATCCGGGACAGACAAGAGACCCAGTACTTC.